The sequence of this T cell receptor beta chain was determined in a study of Ad26.COV2.S vaccination and SARS-CoV-2 variants. Treatment in this sample: roughly 18 received Ad26.COV2.S at low or high dose, single or two shots; roughly 5 received placebo; per-sample allocation not given. Collection of samples fell on day 63 after the first vaccine or placebo injection. Profiling relied on immunoSEQ multiplex PCR, and the TCRdb table lists in-frame clones only, not all of them. This sample yields 350,000 to 500,000 clones, of which about 90% are seen a single time; less than 5.5% belongs to the top ten. This CDR3 is 13 amino acids long. V lost 7 bases and J lost 5, with 15 bases in between. Germline lookup yields CDR1 SEHNR and CDR2 FQNEAQ (reference sequence).

This TCR came from a person between 18 and 65 years old who received the Ad26.COV2.S COVID-19 vaccine or a placebo. The chain recombines TRBV7-9 with TRBJ2-7; D is unclear. This sample comprised peripheral blood, obtained in a trial of Ad26.COV2.S vaccine versus placebo. The DNA for the CDR3 is TGTGCCAGCATAGGCCCGGTACGGGACGAGCAGTACTTC. Protein product: CASIGPVRDEQYF.